This TCR beta chain was sequenced during a study of siplizumab effects on memory and regulatory T cells. Germline CDR1 and CDR2: MGHRA and YSYEKL. Trimming removed 3 bases from V and 1 base from J, with 6 bases in between. This CDR3 contains 13 residues. Clones were read by immunoSEQ multiplex PCR, and TCRdb kept only the in-frame ones, dropping some. The sample lists approximately 50,000 clones, 85% to 95% seen once, with about a sixth in the top ten. The sequencing sample was made of CD8+ T cells sorted from blood. This receptor was obtained from a human donor in good health. The chain employs TRBV4-1 and TRBJ2-5, with unresolved D. CDR3 coding DNA: TGCGCCAGCAGCCAGAGAACCCAAGAGACCCAGTACTTC. It codes for CASSQRTQETQYF.